The 16 T cell receptor beta chains in this list originate from one sample, sequenced in a study of CD8+ T cells in alopecia areata. Sequencing relied on a cDNA template that was reverse transcribed from extracted RNA. The table came from immunoSEQ multiplex PCR; TCRdb's copy has only in-frame clones and leaves some out. The sample contains about 100,000 clones, 59% of which appear only once. Sequencing was done on a sample of CD8+ T cells sorted from blood. These receptors were obtained from a human donor in good health.

V gene TRBV7-9 combines with J gene TRBJ2-7; D uncertain. The CDR3 has 12 residues. The V end was cut by 4 bases, the J end by 5 bases, with 9 bases between. Germline CDR1 reads SEHNR; CDR2 reads FQNEAQ (reference sequence). The CDR3 coding sequence is TGTGCCAGCAGCTCCGGACCCCACGAGCAGTACTTC. Residues: CASSSGPHEQYF.

The chain uses TRBV5-4 and TRBJ2-1, with TRBD2 matching 9 bases. CDR1 and CDR2 (germline): SGHNT, YYREEE (reference sequence). With V trimmed by 4 bases and J by 4 bases, 6 bases remained unmatched. CDR3 size: 15 residues. CDR3 residues: CASSVERGVYNEQFF. Written as DNA, the CDR3 is TGTGCCAGCAGCGTAGAGCGGGGGGTTTACAATGAGCAGTTCTTC. Variable domain in full (rest from reference TRBV5-4 and TRBJ2-1): ETGVTQSPTHLIKTRGQQVTLRCSSQSGHNTVSWYQQALGQGPQFIFQYYREEENGRGNFPPRFSGLQFPNYSSELNVNALELDDSALYLCASSVERGVYNEQFFGPGTRLTVL.

The CDR3 here is CASSRRFRQGSRSQPQHF. The CDR3, as DNA: TGCGCCAGCAGTCGGAGGTTCCGACAGGGGTCGAGGAGTCAGCCCCAGCATTTT. This chain uses TRBV23-1 with TRBJ1-5, with TRBD1 matching over 8 bases. TRBV23-1 is annotated as an ORF whose role is uncertain. The CDR3 covers 18 residues. V was pared by 4 bases and J by 6 bases, with 17 bases of the junction left unmatched.

V usage is TRBV7-3 and J usage is TRBJ1-4, with D hard to call. The CDR3 loop spans 12 amino acids. Trimming stripped 7 bases from V and 8 bases from J, with 11 bases between. Per the germline V gene, CDR1 is SGHTA and CDR2 is FQGTGA. CDR3 DNA sequence: TGTGCCAGCACGAATAAGGACGAAAAACTGTTTTTT. Translated: CASTNKDEKLFF.

The V call is TRBV5-6, the J call TRBJ1-2, with a possible D match to TRBD1 (5 bases). V lost 1 base and J 5 bases, leaving 15 bases between the germline ends. This CDR3 spans 15 amino acids. Looked up from germline, CDR1 is SGHDT and CDR2 is YYEEEE. CDR3 DNA sequence: TGTGCCAGCAGCTTGTGGTCTAGGGGAACGTATGGCTACACCTTC. This codes for CASSLWSRGTYGYTF.

This rearrangement joins TRBV29-1 to TRBJ1-1; D possibly corresponds to TRBD1 (5 bases). V lost 5 bases to trimming and J lost 5 bases, with 18 bases between them. CDR3 length: 14 residues. Germline CDR1 and CDR2: SQVTM and ANQGSEA. As DNA, the CDR3 is TGCAGCGTTCGAAAGGGGTCCGTGGGAACTGAAGCTTTCTTT. This codes for CSVRKGSVGTEAFF.

The genes are TRBV7-2 and TRBJ2-3; 9 bases are a match to TRBD2. Germline V gene sequence: CDR1 SGHTA, CDR2 FQGNSA. The CDR3 sequence is 16 residues long. V dropped 5 bases and J dropped 4; count of bases not matched to a gene: 10. In nucleotides, the CDR3 is TGTGCCAGCAGCCCAATTTGGGGACTAGCATCAGATACGCAGTATTTT. This codes for CASSPIWGLASDTQYF.

The chain carries TRBV19 and TRBJ1-2; a weak D match, TRBD1 (6 bases). V was shortened by 3 bases and J by 8 bases, with 13 bases between the two germline ends. The CDR3 covers 13 residues. Germline V CDR1 and CDR2: LNHDA, SQIVND (reference sequence). CDR3 DNA sequence: TGTGCCAGTAGTATGGATTACAGGGACGGCTACACCTTC. Its protein product is CASSMDYRDGYTF.

A single count supports this clone. The chain joins TRBV13 to TRBJ2-5, with TRBD2 matching over 10 bases. The CDR3 extends over 17 amino acids. V shed 2 bases, J shed 5 bases, and the junction held 11 bases outside the gene matches. CDR1 is PRHDT, CDR2 FYEKMQ, per germline (reference sequence). In DNA, the CDR3 is TGTGCCAGCAGCTTACCGGAGATGGCTAGCGGGGGTGAGACCCAGTACTTC. The encoded protein is CASSLPEMASGGETQYF. The full variable domain, with the rest looked up from reference TRBV13 and TRBJ2-5, is AAGVIQSPRHLIKEKRETATLKCYPIPRHDTVYWYQQGPGQDPQFLISFYEKMQSDKGSIPDRFSAQQFSDYHSELNMSSLELGDSALYFCASSLPEMASGGETQYFGPGTRLLVL.

The rearrangement links TRBV9 to TRBJ2-1, with a weak D call TRBD2 (6 bases). Deletions cut 3 bases from V and 0 bases from J, with 13 bases between. CDR3 length: 16 residues. CDR1 is SGDLS and CDR2 is YYNGEE in the germline V gene. In nucleotides, the CDR3 is TGTGCCAGCAGCGAATCGGGCGGGGTCTCCTACAATGAGCAGTTCTTC. Residues: CASSESGGVSYNEQFF. Full variable domain (remainder filled in from reference TRBV9 and TRBJ2-1): DSGVTQTPKHLITATGQRVTLRCSPRSGDLSVYWYQQSLDQGLQFLIQYYNGEERAKGNILERFSAQQFPDLHSELNLSSLELGDSALYFCASSESGGVSYNEQFFGPGTRLTVL.

This clone was counted a few times. Here the CDR3 reads CASSQGVGQGADTQYF. The CDR3, as DNA: TGCGCCAGCAGCCAAGGAGTGGGACAGGGGGCGGATACGCAGTATTTT. The rearrangement uses TRBV4-3 and TRBJ2-3, with 12 bases that match TRBD1. This CDR3 has 16 residues. CDR1 and CDR2 (germline): LGHNA, YSLEER. V was clipped by 1 base and J by 6 bases; unmatched bases: 5.

The rearrangement joins TRBV12-5 to TRBJ2-7, with a weak D call TRBD1 (5 bases). The CDR3 runs 13 residues. Germline V gives CDR1 LGHNT, CDR2 FRNRAP. The ends were cut back, 6 bases at V and 2 bases at J, with 11 bases in the middle. In nucleotides, the CDR3 is TGTGCTAGTGGATGGGGCGGCGCCTACGAGCAGTACTTC. Translating it yields CASGWGGAYEQYF.

V usage is TRBV5-1 and J usage is TRBJ2-2, with unresolved D. The germline V and J ends were trimmed by 0 bases and 2 bases, with 8 bases remaining between them. The CDR3 length is 15 residues. The germline CDR1 and CDR2 sequences are SGHRS and YFSETQ. The CDR3 spells CASSLAAANTGELFF. The CDR3 coding sequence is TGCGCCAGCAGCTTGGCGGCAGCTAACACCGGGGAGCTGTTTTTT.

The chain carries TRBV10-2 and TRBJ1-4; D is ambiguous. V shed 10 bases and J shed 3 bases, with 9 bases lying between them. The CDR3 extends over 12 amino acids. Germline lookup yields CDR1 WSHSY and CDR2 SAAADI. The CDR3 protein is CATRESNEKLFF. DNA for the CDR3: TGCGCCACTAGGGAATCTAATGAAAAACTGTTTTTT.

This chain uses TRBV30 with TRBJ2-5; TRBD2 matches at 9 bases. CDR1 is GTSNPN and CDR2 is SVGIG in the germline V gene (reference sequence). The trim removed 3 bases at V and 2 bases at J, leaving 1 base unmatched. The CDR3 length is 13 residues. The CDR3, as DNA: TGTGCCTGGAGGCGGGGGGGGCAAGAGACCCAGTACTTC. Its translation: CAWRRGGQETQYF.

The chain employs TRBV29-1 and TRBJ2-2, with 8 bases aligning to TRBD2. V gave up 3 bases and J gave up 4 bases; unmatched junction bases: 7. The CDR3 spans 15 residues. CDR1 is SQVTM and CDR2 is ANQGSEA in the germline V gene. This CDR3 is CSVEEAGGSTGELFF. Written as DNA, the CDR3 is TGCAGCGTTGAGGAGGCGGGGGGAAGCACCGGGGAGCTGTTTTTT.